The 20 T cell receptor beta chains in this list originate from one sample, sequenced in a study of T cells in tuberculosis. Sorting used thawed, overnight-rested PBMC stained with anti-CD3, a viability dye and GMM-loaded CD1B tetramer. The CD1B tetramers carried C32 glucose monomycolate purified from Rhodococcus equi. Clones were sequenced by immunoSEQ multiplex PCR, and TCRdb holds only the in-frame ones, with some missing. The sample has tens of thousands of clones, around 81% seen once; the top ten hold roughly 13%. The sequenced sample was CD1b-GMM tetramer-negative cells sorted from PBMCs. These receptors all come from an adult woman with latent tuberculosis.

The chain couples TRBV7-2 to TRBJ2-3; 8 bases map to TRBD2. CDR1 SGHTA and CDR2 FQGNSA come from the germline V gene. V lost 1 base to trimming and J lost 6 bases; unmatched junction nucleotides: 9. The CDR3 length is 16 residues. This chain's CDR3 is CASSLGPGGPGDTQYF. The CDR3, as DNA: TGTGCCAGCAGCTTAGGCCCGGGGGGGCCGGGGGATACGCAGTATTTT.

This chain connects TRBV12-2 to TRBJ1-5; TRBD1, the D gene given by the table, was not confirmed from the DNA. TRBV12-2 is listed as a pseudogene. This CDR3 has 15 residues. The CDR3 loop reads CASRADRESNQPQHF. Written as DNA, the CDR3 is TGTGCAAGTCGCGCGGACAGGGAAAGCAATCAGCCCCAGCATTTT.

The chain combines TRBV9 with TRBJ1-5, with 9 positions matching TRBD1. The V segment lost 3 bases and the J segment 3 bases; nucleotides outside the gene matches: 4. CDR1 is SGDLS, CDR2 YYNGEE, per germline. CDR3 length: 15 residues. CDR3 bases: TGTGCCAGCAGCGCCGGGACAGGGAACAATCAGCCCCAGCATTTT. The encoded protein is CASSAGTGNNQPQHF. Filled out from reference TRBV9 and TRBJ1-5, the complete variable domain reads DSGVTQTPKHLITATGQRVTLRCSPRSGDLSVYWYQQSLDQGLQFLIQYYNGEERAKGNILERFSAQQFPDLHSELNLSSLELGDSALYFCASSAGTGNNQPQHFGDGTRLSIL.

This rearrangement joins TRBV5-1 to TRBJ2-7, with D hard to call. Germline V lookup: CDR1 SGHRS, CDR2 YFSETQ. V was pared by 0 bases and J by 3 bases, with 4 bases between. This CDR3 is 12 amino acids long. The CDR3 sequence is CASSLDLYEQYF. CDR3 nucleotide sequence: TGCGCCAGCAGCTTGGATCTCTACGAGCAGTACTTC.

The gene calls are TRBV7-8 and TRBJ1-2; 7 positions match TRBD1. J lost 4 bases, V lost 4 bases, and 9 bases had no gene match. The CDR3 is made up of 15 amino acids. The germline gives CDR1 SGHVS, CDR2 FQNEAQ. The CDR3 region is CASSSDRALGYGYTF. The CDR3 bases are TGTGCCAGCAGCTCCGACAGGGCCCTAGGCTATGGCTACACCTTC. The entire variable domain, with the rest obtained from reference TRBV7-8 and TRBJ1-2, is as follows: GAGVSQSPRYKVAKRGQDVALRCDPISGHVSLFWYQQALGQGPEFLTYFQNEAQLDKSGLPSDRFFAERPEGSVSTLKIQRTQQEDSAVYLCASSSDRALGYGYTFGSGTRLTVV.

The V call is TRBV6-5, the J call TRBJ2-7; D possibly corresponds to TRBD1 (6 bases). Germline assignment: CDR1 MNHEY and CDR2 SVGAGI. The germline V and J ends were trimmed by 0 bases and 2 bases, with 11 bases remaining between them. The CDR3 is 15 residues long. The CDR3 sequence: CASSYSGRGPYEQYF. The CDR3 region has the DNA TGTGCCAGCAGTTACTCGGGCAGGGGACCCTACGAGCAGTACTTC.

This chain uses TRBV7-9 with TRBJ2-7; possibly TRBD2 for D (6 bases). The CDR3 sequence is 13 residues long. V was cut by 6 bases and J by 4 bases, with 13 bases left in between. Germline lookup yields CDR1 SEHNR and CDR2 FQNEAQ (reference sequence). CDR3 sequence reads: CASSEDGGYEQYF. The CDR3 bases are TGTGCCAGCAGTGAAGATGGAGGGTACGAGCAGTACTTC.

The J gene is TRBJ1-5, the V gene TRBV18; 8 bases match TRBD1. The CDR3 consists of 16 residues. J gave up 9 bases and V 2 bases, and 12 bases lay outside the gene matches. In germline, CDR1 is KGHSH, CDR2 LQKENI. The CDR3: CASSPEGQGTVSPQHF. In DNA, the CDR3 is TGTGCCAGCTCACCAGAAGGACAGGGCACCGTATCGCCCCAGCATTTT.

This clone came up once. The J gene is TRBJ1-4, the V gene TRBV19, with TRBD1 matching over 8 bases. The germline V gene has CDR1 LNHDA and CDR2 SQIVND (reference sequence). This CDR3 is built from 14 residues. J gave up 8 bases and V 10 bases, and 12 bases lay outside the gene matches. Here the CDR3 reads CATQKTGDNEKLFF. The CDR3 DNA sequence: TGTGCCACCCAAAAGACAGGGGACAACGAAAAACTGTTTTTT.

V gene TRBV9 combines with J gene TRBJ2-7; 10 nucleotides line up with TRBD2. From germline, CDR1 is SGDLS and CDR2 YYNGEE. There are 15 residues in the CDR3. The V and J ends lost 3 bases and 2 bases, in that order; junction bases with no gene match: 5. In nucleotides, the CDR3 is TGTGCCAGCAGCGCCAGCGGGGGGGCCGCCTACGAGCAGTACTTC. Translated: CASSASGGAAYEQYF.

The rearrangement joins TRBV28 to TRBJ2-7; 12 bases are shared with TRBD1. Looked up from germline, CDR1 is MDHEN and CDR2 is SYDVKM. The CDR3 is made up of 15 amino acids. V shed 6 bases, J shed 1 base, and the junction held 4 bases outside the gene matches. The CDR3 loop is CASSRDRGLSYEQYF. DNA of the CDR3: TGTGCCAGCAGCCGGGACAGGGGGCTTTCCTACGAGCAGTACTTC.

The chain has TRBV5-6 and TRBJ2-7; 8 bases are shared with TRBD1. The germline gives CDR1 SGHDT, CDR2 YYEEEE. With 4 bases clipped from V and 3 bases from J, the junction kept 9 bases outside the gene matches. The CDR3 is 15 amino acids. As DNA, the CDR3 is TGTGCCAGCAGCATAACCGGACAGGGTTTCTACGAGCAGTACTTC. As protein: CASSITGQGFYEQYF.

This chain uses TRBV7-2 with TRBJ2-7; possible D gene TRBD2, 6 bases. This CDR3 has 14 residues. Germline V lookup: CDR1 SGHTA, CDR2 FQGNSA. V lost 0 bases to trimming and J lost 2 bases, with 8 bases between them. The CDR3 region has the DNA TGTGCCAGCAGCTTAGCGGGGGGACCCTACGAGCAGTACTTC. Translated, it gives CASSLAGGPYEQYF.

This chain joins TRBV4-2 and TRBJ2-1; weak D call: TRBD2 (6 bases). Germline V gene data show CDR1 as LGHNA and CDR2 as YNFKEQ. Trimming removed 0 bases at V and 9 bases at J, with 12 bases between. The CDR3 sequence is 14 residues long. The CDR3 protein is CASSQDGGEGEQFF. CDR3 DNA: TGTGCCAGCAGCCAAGATGGCGGGGAAGGTGAGCAGTTCTTC.

The chain has TRBV11-2 and TRBJ1-2, with 12 bases matching TRBD1. V was pared by 0 bases and J by 6 bases, with 5 bases of the junction left unmatched. In germline, CDR1 is SGHAT, CDR2 FQNNGV. The CDR3 extends over 16 amino acids. The CDR3 DNA reads TGTGCCAGCAGCTTAGATCGCGGGACAGGGGGCCATGGCTACACCTTC. Its translation is CASSLDRGTGGHGYTF.

This chain links TRBV7-9 with TRBJ2-1; possible D gene TRBD1, 6 bases. CDR1 is SEHNR, CDR2 FQNEAQ, per germline (reference sequence). V gave up 5 bases and J gave up 1 base, with 9 bases separating them. The CDR3 is 14 residues long. In DNA form, the CDR3 reads TGTGCCAGCAGCCAGACAGGTTCCTACAATGAGCAGTTCTTC. This translates into CASSQTGSYNEQFF.

The chain uses TRBV28 and TRBJ2-5, with D maybe TRBD2 (6 bases). CDR1 and CDR2 (germline): MDHEN, SYDVKM. The V end was cut by 5 bases, the J end by 1 base, with 11 bases between. The CDR3 is 14 amino acids. DNA of the CDR3: TGTGCCAGCAGTGAACGGGACTTCCAAGAGACCCAGTACTTC. Translating it yields CASSERDFQETQYF.

The chain has TRBV6-1 and TRBJ2-2, with D possibly matching TRBD1 (5 bases). With 4 bases removed from V and 5 bases from J, the gap between germline ends came to 14 bases. Germline-derived CDR1 and CDR2 are MNHNS and SASEGT. The length of the CDR3 is 15 residues. The CDR3 DNA reads as TGTGCCAGCAGTGTGGGGCAGGTTAATACCGGGGAGCTGTTTTTT. Its translation: CASSVGQVNTGELFF.

The chain combines TRBV5-1 with TRBJ2-5; TRBD1 matches at 11 bases. V shed 4 bases, J shed 9 bases, and the junction held 8 bases outside the gene matches. The CDR3 runs 14 residues. Germline loops: CDR1 SGHRS, CDR2 YFSETQ. This CDR3 reads CASSPGTGGTAQYF. The DNA of the CDR3 is TGCGCCAGCAGCCCGGGGACAGGGGGGACCGCCCAGTACTTC.

This chain links TRBV30 with TRBJ2-2; 8 nucleotides line up with TRBD2. Germline CDR1 reads GTSNPN; CDR2 reads SVGIG (reference sequence). The CDR3 is made up of 14 amino acids. Trimming at V came to 5 bases and at J to 3 bases, leaving 5 bases not matched to a gene. The DNA for the CDR3 is TGTGCCTGGCGGGGGGGCCACCACACCGGGGAGCTGTTTTTT. This translates into CAWRGGHHTGELFF.